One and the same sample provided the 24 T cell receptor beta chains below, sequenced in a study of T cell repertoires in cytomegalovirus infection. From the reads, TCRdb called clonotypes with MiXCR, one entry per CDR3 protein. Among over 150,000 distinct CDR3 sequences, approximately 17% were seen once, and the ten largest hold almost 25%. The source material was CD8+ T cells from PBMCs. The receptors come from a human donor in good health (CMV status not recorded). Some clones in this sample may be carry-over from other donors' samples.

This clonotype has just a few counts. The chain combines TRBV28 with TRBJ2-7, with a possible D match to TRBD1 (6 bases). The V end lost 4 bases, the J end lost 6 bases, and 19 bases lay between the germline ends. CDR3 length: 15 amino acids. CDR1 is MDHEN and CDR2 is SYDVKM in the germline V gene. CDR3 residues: CASSSGDIPLGEQYF. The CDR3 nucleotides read TGTGCCAGCAGTTCAGGGGACATTCCCCTGGGCGAGCAGTACTTC.

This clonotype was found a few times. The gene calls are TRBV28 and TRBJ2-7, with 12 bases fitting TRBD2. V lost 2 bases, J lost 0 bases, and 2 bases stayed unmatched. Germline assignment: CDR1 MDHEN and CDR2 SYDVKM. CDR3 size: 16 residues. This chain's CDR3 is CASSLRTSGASYEQYF. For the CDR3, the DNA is TGTGCCAGCAGTTTACGGACTAGCGGGGCCTCCTACGAGCAGTACTTC. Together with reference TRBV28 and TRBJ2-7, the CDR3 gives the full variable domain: DVKVTQSSRYLVKRTGEKVFLECVQDMDHENMFWYRQDPGLGLRLIYFSYDVKMKEKGDIPEGYSVSREKKERFSLILESASTNQTSMYLCASSLRTSGASYEQYFGPGTRLTVT.

The CDR3 region is CASSPPPGQGVNTEAFF. The CDR3 coding sequence is TGTGCCAGCAGCCCTCCTCCGGGACAGGGGGTGAACACTGAAGCTTTCTTT. This chain connects TRBV5-4 to TRBJ1-1, with TRBD1 identical over 11 bases. CDR1 is SGHNT, CDR2 YYREEE, per germline (reference sequence). V trimming: 4 bases; J trimming: 0 bases; junction bases outside the gene matches: 8. The CDR3 length is 17 residues.

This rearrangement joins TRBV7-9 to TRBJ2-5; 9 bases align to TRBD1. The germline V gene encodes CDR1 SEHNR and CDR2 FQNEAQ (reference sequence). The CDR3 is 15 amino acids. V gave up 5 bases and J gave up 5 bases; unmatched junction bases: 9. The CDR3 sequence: CASSPGTGSGETQYF. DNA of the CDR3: TGTGCCAGCAGCCCCGGGACAGGGTCAGGGGAGACCCAGTACTTC.

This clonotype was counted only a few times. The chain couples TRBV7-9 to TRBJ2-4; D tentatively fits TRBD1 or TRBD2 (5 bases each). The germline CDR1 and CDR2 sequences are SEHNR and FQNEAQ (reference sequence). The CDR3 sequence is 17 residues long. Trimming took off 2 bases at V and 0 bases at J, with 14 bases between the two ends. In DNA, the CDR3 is TGTGCCAGCAGCTTAACTCCGGGACGGCTAGCCAAAAACATTCAGTACTTC. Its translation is CASSLTPGRLAKNIQYF.

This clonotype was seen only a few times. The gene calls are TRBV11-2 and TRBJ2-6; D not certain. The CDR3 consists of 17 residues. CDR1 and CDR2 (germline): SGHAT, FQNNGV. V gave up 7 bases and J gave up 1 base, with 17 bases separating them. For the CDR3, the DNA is TGTGCCAGCAAGACTGGCCGCTCCCTATCTGGGGCCAACGTCCTGACTTTC. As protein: CASKTGRSLSGANVLTF.

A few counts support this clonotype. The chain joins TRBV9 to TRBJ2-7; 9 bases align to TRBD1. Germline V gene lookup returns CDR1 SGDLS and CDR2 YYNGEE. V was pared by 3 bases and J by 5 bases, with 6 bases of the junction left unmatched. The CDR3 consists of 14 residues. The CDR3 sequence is CASSAGQGVDEQYF. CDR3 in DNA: TGTGCCAGCAGCGCGGGACAGGGAGTAGACGAGCAGTACTTC.

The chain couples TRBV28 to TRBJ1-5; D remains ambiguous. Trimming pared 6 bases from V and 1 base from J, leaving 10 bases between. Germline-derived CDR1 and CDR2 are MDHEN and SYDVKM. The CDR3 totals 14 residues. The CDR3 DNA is TGTGCCAGCAGCTGGGATCGCAGCAATCAGCCCCAGCATTTT. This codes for CASSWDRSNQPQHF. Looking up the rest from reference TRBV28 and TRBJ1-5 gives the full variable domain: DVKVTQSSRYLVKRTGEKVFLECVQDMDHENMFWYRQDPGLGLRLIYFSYDVKMKEKGDIPEGYSVSREKKERFSLILESASTNQTSMYLCASSWDRSNQPQHFGDGTRLSIL.

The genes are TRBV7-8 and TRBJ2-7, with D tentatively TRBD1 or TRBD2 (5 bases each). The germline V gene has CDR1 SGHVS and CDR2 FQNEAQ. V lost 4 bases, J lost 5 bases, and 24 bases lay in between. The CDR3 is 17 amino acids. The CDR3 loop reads CASSSRYPIGHGDEQYF. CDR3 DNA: TGTGCCAGCAGCTCCCGTTACCCAATCGGACACGGGGACGAGCAGTACTTC. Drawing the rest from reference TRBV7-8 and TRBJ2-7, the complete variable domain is GAGVSQSPRYKVAKRGQDVALRCDPISGHVSLFWYQQALGQGPEFLTYFQNEAQLDKSGLPSDRFFAERPEGSVSTLKIQRTQQEDSAVYLCASSSRYPIGHGDEQYFGPGTRLTVT.

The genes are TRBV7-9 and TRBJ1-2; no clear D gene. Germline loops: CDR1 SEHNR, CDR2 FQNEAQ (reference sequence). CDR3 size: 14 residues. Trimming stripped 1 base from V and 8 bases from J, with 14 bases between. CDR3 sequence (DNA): TGTGCCAGCAGCTTAGGACCCCATCCTGGCGGCTACACCTTC. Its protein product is CASSLGPHPGGYTF.

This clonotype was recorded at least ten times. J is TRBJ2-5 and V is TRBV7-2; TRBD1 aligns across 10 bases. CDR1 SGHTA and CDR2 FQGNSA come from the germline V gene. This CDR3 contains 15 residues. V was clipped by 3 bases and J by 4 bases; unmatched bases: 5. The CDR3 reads CASSFGTGVGETQYF. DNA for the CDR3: TGTGCCAGCAGCTTCGGGACAGGGGTTGGAGAGACCCAGTACTTC.

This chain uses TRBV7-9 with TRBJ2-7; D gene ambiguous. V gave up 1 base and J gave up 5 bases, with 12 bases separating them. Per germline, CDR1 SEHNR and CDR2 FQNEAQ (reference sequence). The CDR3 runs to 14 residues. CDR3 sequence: CASSLGRGSNEQYF. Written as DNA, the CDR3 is TGTGCCAGCAGCTTAGGTCGCGGTAGCAACGAGCAGTACTTC.

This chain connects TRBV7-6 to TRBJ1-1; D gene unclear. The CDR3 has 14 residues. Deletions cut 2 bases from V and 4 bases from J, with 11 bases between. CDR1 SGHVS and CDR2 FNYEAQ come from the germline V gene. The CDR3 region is CASSLKGRSTEAFF. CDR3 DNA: TGTGCCAGCAGCTTAAAAGGGCGGAGCACTGAAGCTTTCTTT.

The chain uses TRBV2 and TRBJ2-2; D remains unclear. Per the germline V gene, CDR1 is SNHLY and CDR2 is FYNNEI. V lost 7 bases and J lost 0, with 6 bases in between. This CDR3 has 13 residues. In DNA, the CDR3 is TGTGCCAGCAAGCCGGCGAACACCGGGGAGCTGTTTTTT. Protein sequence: CASKPANTGELFF.

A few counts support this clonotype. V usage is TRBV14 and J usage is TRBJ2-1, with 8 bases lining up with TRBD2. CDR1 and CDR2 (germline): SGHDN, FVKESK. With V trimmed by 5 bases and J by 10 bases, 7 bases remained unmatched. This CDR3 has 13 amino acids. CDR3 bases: TGTGCCAGCAGCGCCCGACTAGCGCGGGAGCAGTTCTTC. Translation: CASSARLAREQFF.

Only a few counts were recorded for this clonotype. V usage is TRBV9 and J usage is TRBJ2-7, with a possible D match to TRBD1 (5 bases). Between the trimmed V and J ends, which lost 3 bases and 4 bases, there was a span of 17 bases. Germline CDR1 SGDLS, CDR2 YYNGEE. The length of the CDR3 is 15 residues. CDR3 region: CASSAVTVPLYEQYF. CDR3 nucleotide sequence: TGTGCCAGCAGCGCGGTGACAGTCCCTCTTTACGAGCAGTACTTC.

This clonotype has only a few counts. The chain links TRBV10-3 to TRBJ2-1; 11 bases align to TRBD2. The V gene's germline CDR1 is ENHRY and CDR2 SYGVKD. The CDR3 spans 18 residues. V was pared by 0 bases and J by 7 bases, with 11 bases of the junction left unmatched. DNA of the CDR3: TGTGCCATCAGTGAGTCGGTTTCATCGGGACTAGCGGCAAATGAGCAGTTCTTC. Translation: CAISESVSSGLAANEQFF.

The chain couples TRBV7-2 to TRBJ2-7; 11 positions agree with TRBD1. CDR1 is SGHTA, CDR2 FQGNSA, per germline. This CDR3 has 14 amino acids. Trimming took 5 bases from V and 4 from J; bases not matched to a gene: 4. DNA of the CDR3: TGTGCCAGCAGCCGGGGACAGGGGGTTTACGAGCAGTACTTC. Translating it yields CASSRGQGVYEQYF.

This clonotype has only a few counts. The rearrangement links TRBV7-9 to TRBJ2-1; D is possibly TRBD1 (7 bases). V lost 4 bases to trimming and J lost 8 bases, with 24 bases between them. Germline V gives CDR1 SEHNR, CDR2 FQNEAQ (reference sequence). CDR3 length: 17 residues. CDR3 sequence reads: CASSWRGRWASGDEQFF. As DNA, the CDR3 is TGTGCCAGCAGCTGGAGGGGGCGCTGGGCCAGTGGTGATGAGCAGTTCTTC.

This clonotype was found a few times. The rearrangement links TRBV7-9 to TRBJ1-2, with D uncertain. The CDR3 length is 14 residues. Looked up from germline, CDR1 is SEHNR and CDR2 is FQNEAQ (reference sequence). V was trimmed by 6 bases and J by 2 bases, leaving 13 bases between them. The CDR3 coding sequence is TGTGCCAGCAGGTCCAGTACGACGAACTATGGCTACACCTTC. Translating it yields CASRSSTTNYGYTF. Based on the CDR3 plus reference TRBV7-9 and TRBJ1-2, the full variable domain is DTGVSQNPRHKITKRGQNVTFRCDPISEHNRLYWYRQTLGQGPEFLTYFQNEAQLEKSRLLSDRFSAERPKGSFSTLEIQRTEQGDSAMYLCASRSSTTNYGYTFGSGTRLTVV.

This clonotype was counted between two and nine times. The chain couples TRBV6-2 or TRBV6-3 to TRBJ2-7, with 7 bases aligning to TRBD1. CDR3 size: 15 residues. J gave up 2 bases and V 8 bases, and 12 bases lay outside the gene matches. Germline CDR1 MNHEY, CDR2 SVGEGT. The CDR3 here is CASRERDSTTYEQYF. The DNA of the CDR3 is TGTGCCAGCCGGGAAAGGGACAGTACCACCTACGAGCAGTACTTC.

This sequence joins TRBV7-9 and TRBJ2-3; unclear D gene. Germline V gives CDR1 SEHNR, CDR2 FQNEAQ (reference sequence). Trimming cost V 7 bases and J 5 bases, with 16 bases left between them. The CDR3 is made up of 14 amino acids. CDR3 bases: TGTGCCAGCATCCCTGGAAAAAAGAGAGATACGCAGTATTTT. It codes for CASIPGKKRDTQYF. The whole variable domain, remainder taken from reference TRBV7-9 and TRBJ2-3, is DTGVSQNPRHKITKRGQNVTFRCDPISEHNRLYWYRQTLGQGPEFLTYFQNEAQLEKSRLLSDRFSAERPKGSFSTLEIQRTEQGDSAMYLCASIPGKKRDTQYFGPGTRLTVL.

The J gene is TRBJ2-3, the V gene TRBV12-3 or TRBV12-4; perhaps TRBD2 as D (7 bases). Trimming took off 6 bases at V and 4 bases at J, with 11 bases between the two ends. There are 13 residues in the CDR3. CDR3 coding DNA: TGTGCCAGCAGGCCCGGGGGGCCAGATACGCAGTATTTT. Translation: CASRPGGPDTQYF.

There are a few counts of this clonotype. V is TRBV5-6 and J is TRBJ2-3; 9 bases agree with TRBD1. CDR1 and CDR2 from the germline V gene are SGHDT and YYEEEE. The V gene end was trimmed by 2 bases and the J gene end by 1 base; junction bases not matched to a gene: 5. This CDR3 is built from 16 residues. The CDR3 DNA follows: TGTGCCAGCAGCTTTGAGGGACAGGGTCGCACAGATACGCAGTATTTT. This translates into CASSFEGQGRTDTQYF.